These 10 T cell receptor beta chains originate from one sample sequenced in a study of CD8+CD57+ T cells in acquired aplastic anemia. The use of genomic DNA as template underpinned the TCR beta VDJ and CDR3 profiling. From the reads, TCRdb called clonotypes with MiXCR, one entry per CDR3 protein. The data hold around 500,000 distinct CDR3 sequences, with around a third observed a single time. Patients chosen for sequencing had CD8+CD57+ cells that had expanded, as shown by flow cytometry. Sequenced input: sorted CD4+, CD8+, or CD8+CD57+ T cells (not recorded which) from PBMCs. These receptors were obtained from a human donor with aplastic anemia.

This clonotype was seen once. CDR3 loop: CASSGNVGQGEAFF. The DNA of the CDR3 is TGTGCCAGCAGCGGGAACGTGGGACAGGGTGAAGCTTTCTTT. The chain joins TRBV9 to TRBJ1-1, with 9 bases that match TRBD1. CDR1 and CDR2 from the germline V gene are SGDLS and YYNGEE. V was clipped by 3 bases and J by 7 bases; unmatched bases: 7. This CDR3 spans 14 amino acids.

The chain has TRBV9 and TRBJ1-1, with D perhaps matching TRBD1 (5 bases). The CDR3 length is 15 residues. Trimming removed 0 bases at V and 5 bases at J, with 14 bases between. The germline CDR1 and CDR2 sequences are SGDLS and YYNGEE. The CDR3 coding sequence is TGTGCCAGCAGCGTAGGGGGGTTGCAAAGGACTGAAGCTTTCTTT. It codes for CASSVGGLQRTEAFF.

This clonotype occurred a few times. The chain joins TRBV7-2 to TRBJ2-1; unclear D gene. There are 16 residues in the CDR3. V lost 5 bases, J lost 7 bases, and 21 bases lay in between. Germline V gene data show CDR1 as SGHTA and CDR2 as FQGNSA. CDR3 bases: TGTGCCAGCAGCCCCGACCATTTTGCGGCTGGGAATGAGCAGTTCTTC. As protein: CASSPDHFAAGNEQFF. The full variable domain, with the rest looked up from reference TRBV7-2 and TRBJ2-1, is GAGVSQSPSNKVTEKGKDVELRCDPISGHTALYWYRQSLGQGLEFLIYFQGNSAPDKSGLPSDRFSAERTGGSVSTLTIQRTQQEDSAVYLCASSPDHFAAGNEQFFGPGTRLTVL.

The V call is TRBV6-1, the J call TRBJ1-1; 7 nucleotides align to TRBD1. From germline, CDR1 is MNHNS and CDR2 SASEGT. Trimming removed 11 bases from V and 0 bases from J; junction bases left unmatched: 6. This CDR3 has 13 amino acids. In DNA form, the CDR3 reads TGTGCCGGGGGGACAGCCATGAACACTGAAGCTTTCTTT. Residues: CAGGTAMNTEAFF.

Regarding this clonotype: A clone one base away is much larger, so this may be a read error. CDR3 nucleotides: TGTGCCAGCAGCGTAGGACTAGCGGGGGCCCAAGAGACCCGGTACTTC. Protein: CASSVGLAGAQETRYF. V gene TRBV9 combines with J gene TRBJ2-5, with 12 bases lining up with TRBD2. Germline-derived CDR1 and CDR2 are SGDLS and YYNGEE. This CDR3 has 16 residues.

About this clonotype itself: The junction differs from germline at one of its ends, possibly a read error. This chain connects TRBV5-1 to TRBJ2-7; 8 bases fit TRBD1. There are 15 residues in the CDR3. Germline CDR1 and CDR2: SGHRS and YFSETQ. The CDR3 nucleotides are TGCGCCAGCGTAAGAGGGACAGGTGACTCCTACGAGCAGTGCTTC. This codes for CASVRGTGDSYEQCF.

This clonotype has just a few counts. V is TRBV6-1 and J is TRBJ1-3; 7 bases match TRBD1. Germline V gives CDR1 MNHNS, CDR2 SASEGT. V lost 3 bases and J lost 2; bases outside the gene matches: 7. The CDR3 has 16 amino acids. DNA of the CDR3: TGTGCCAGCAGTGATTTTATCGGACAGGCTGGAAACACCATATATTTT. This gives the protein CASSDFIGQAGNTIYF.

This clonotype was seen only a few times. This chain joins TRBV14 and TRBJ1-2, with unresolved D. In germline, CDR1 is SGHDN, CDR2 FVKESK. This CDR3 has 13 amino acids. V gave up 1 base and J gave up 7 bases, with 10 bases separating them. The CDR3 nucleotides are TGTGCCAGCAGCCAAGTTGCGATTGGTGGCTACACCTTC. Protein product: CASSQVAIGGYTF.

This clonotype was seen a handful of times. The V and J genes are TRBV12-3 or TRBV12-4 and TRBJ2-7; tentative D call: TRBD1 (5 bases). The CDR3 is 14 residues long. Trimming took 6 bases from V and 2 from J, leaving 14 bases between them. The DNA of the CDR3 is TGTGCCAGCAGCCCGACAGCACTCCCCTACGAGCAGTACTTC. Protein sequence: CASSPTALPYEQYF.

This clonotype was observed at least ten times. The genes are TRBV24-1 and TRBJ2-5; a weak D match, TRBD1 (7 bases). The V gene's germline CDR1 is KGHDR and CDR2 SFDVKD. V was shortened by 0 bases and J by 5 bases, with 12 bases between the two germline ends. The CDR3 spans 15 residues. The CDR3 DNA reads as TGTGCCACCAGTGATTTGGGGCAGGGGGGCGAGACCCAGTACTTC. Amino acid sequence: CATSDLGQGGETQYF.